Below, one TCR beta chain is given with its context. The germline gives CDR1 MNHEY, CDR2 SVGEGT. CDR3 size: 16 residues. J gave up 6 bases and V 6 bases, and 14 bases lay outside the gene matches. These data originate in a study of blood T cell repertoires in COVID-19. As for the study in general: The United States, Italy and Spain provided the acute and convalescent COVID-19 samples.

Libraries were prepared by immunoSEQ multiplex PCR; TCRdb keeps only in-frame clonotypes and omits some of them. The sample includes a few hundred thousand clones, about 86% of them seen just once. The source of this sequence is a woman aged 35 to 49 with acute COVID-19. The sequencing sample was made of PBMCs or T cells enriched from blood (not recorded which). The V and J genes are TRBV6-2 or TRBV6-3 and TRBJ1-5, with 7 nucleotides matching TRBD1. CDR3 in amino acids: CASSTLPKQGIQPQHF. The CDR3 DNA is TGTGCCAGCAGCACCCTACCGAAACAGGGGATTCAGCCCCAGCATTTT.